This T cell receptor (beta chain) was retrieved from a study of blood T cell repertoires in COVID-19. This table comes from immunoSEQ multiplex PCR, and its TCRdb copy is limited to in-frame clones, with some not included. The table lists hundreds of thousands of clones, 86% of them singletons. The germline gives CDR1 LNHNV, CDR2 YYDKDF (reference sequence). J gave up 4 bases and V 3 bases, and 7 bases lay outside the gene matches. The CDR3 extends over 15 amino acids. The TCR comes from a woman between 25 and 40 years old with active or convalescent COVID-19. The sequenced material came from peripheral blood. The chain couples TRBV15 to TRBJ2-7; 9 bases align to TRBD1. Here the CDR3 reads CATSREDRGTYEQYF. The CDR3 region has the DNA TGTGCCACCAGCAGGGAGGACAGGGGAACATACGAGCAGTACTTC.